Listed here are 19 T cell receptor beta chains from one sample, sequenced in a study of blood T cell repertoires in COVID-19. TCRdb keeps only in-frame clones here, not all; method: immunoSEQ multiplex PCR. Here the sample spans roughly 84,000 clones, around 80% being singletons. Material for sequencing was peripheral blood. Receptors were obtained from a man in his 60s with COVID-19, enrolled during active disease.

The chain is built from TRBV5-6 and TRBJ2-7; 9 bases are shared with TRBD1. This CDR3 has 14 residues. CDR1 and CDR2 (germline): SGHDT, YYEEEE. The ends lost 5 bases at V and 6 bases at J; junction bases unmatched: 9. The CDR3 coding sequence is TGTGCCAGCAGGTCGGACAGGGGCTTGGGCGAGCAGTACTTC. Translated, it gives CASRSDRGLGEQYF.

This clone was seen a handful of times. The chain is built from TRBV6-1 and TRBJ2-7; 7 nucleotides match TRBD1. In germline, CDR1 is MNHNS, CDR2 SASEGT. This CDR3 contains 15 residues. Trimming took 3 bases from V and 2 from J; bases not matched to a gene: 7. The CDR3 nucleotides read TGTGCCAGCAGTGATATTAACAGGGGCGCCTACGAGCAGTACTTC. It codes for CASSDINRGAYEQYF.

This chain uses TRBV5-6 with TRBJ2-3; 10 nucleotides align to TRBD2. Germline-derived CDR1 and CDR2 are SGHDT and YYEEEE. The V segment lost 4 bases and the J segment 0 bases; nucleotides outside the gene matches: 5. The CDR3 sequence is 16 residues long. The CDR3 nucleotides read TGTGCCAGCAGCCTAGGACTAGCGGACAGCACAGATACGCAGTATTTT. This codes for CASSLGLADSTDTQYF.

The rearrangement uses TRBV5-6 and TRBJ1-2; 9 bases fit TRBD1. V shed 2 bases and J 3 bases; nucleotides not matched to a gene: 8. Per the germline V gene, CDR1 is SGHDT and CDR2 is YYEEEE. CDR3 length equals 16 residues. CDR3 amino acids: CASSFGTGTFDYGYTF. The CDR3, as DNA: TGTGCCAGCAGCTTTGGGACAGGGACTTTTGACTATGGCTACACCTTC.

This chain links TRBV19 with TRBJ2-1; perhaps TRBD1 as D (5 bases). The CDR3 totals 14 residues. Germline assignment: CDR1 LNHDA and CDR2 SQIVND (reference sequence). V was shortened by 4 bases and J by 3 bases, with 10 bases between the two germline ends. This CDR3 is CASSTSGNYNEQFF. The DNA for the CDR3 is TGTGCCAGTAGTACCTCAGGGAACTACAATGAGCAGTTCTTC.

In its sample, this clone was seen once. The J gene is TRBJ2-2, the V gene TRBV2, with TRBD1 matching over 10 bases. The germline gives CDR1 SNHLY, CDR2 FYNNEI. The CDR3 is 13 amino acids. J lost 4 bases, V lost 11 bases, and 4 bases had no gene match. The CDR3 loop reads CAGGQGRTGELFF. The CDR3 DNA follows: TGTGCCGGGGGACAGGGGCGCACCGGGGAGCTGTTTTTT.

The rearrangement uses TRBV29-1 and TRBJ2-5, with D possibly matching TRBD2 (6 bases). There are 11 residues in the CDR3. The ends were cut back, 4 bases at V and 5 bases at J, with 8 bases in the middle. From germline, CDR1 is SQVTM and CDR2 ANQGSEA. The CDR3 DNA reads as TGCAGCGTTGTGGAGGGGGAGACCCAGTACTTC. Amino acid sequence: CSVVEGETQYF.

This chain links TRBV6-5 with TRBJ1-1; D is ambiguous. Deletions cut 6 bases from V and 1 base from J, with 6 bases between. This CDR3 region has 12 residues. The germline V gene has CDR1 MNHEY and CDR2 SVGAGI. CDR3 residues: CASRLGNTEAFF. The DNA for the CDR3 is TGTGCCAGCAGACTCGGGAACACTGAAGCTTTCTTT.

The V and J genes are TRBV21-1 and TRBJ1-2; TRBD1 is the table's D call, not checked against the DNA. TRBV21-1 is a documented pseudogene. This CDR3 comprises 16 residues. In DNA, the CDR3 is TGTGCCAGCAGCAAAAATAAGTCGAACCCAGGCTATGGCTACACCTTC. Its translation is CASSKNKSNPGYGYTF.

The rearrangement links TRBV10-3 to TRBJ2-2; tentatively, D is TRBD2 (6 bases). CDR1 and CDR2 (germline): ENHRY, SYGVKD. The V end lost 3 bases, the J end lost 5 bases, and 19 bases lay between the germline ends. The CDR3 has 17 residues. The CDR3 DNA follows: TGTGCCATCAGTGACCCCCGGAGGGGCGTGTTGACCGGGGAGCTGTTTTTT. Protein: CAISDPRRGVLTGELFF.

This chain connects TRBV15 to TRBJ2-2; TRBD1 might be the D (6 bases). CDR3 length: 16 amino acids. CDR1 and CDR2 from the germline V gene are LNHNV and YYDKDF (reference sequence). V was trimmed by 3 bases and J by 6 bases, leaving 17 bases between them. CDR3 DNA sequence: TGTGCCACCAGCAGGGAAACAGGGTCGGGCGCCGGGGAGCTGTTTTTT. Translation gives CATSRETGSGAGELFF.

This sequence joins TRBV5-1 and TRBJ2-3; D is possibly TRBD2 (5 bases). V was clipped by 5 bases and J by 1 base, with 11 bases between them. CDR1 is SGHRS, CDR2 YFSETQ, per germline. The CDR3 is made up of 14 amino acids. CDR3 sequence (DNA): TGCGCCAGCAGATCGGACGGGGGCACAGATACGCAGTATTTT. Its translation: CASRSDGGTDTQYF.

The rearrangement links TRBV5-4 to TRBJ1-2, with D unclear. The V gene lost 0 bases and the J gene lost 1 base, with 10 bases spanning the gap. The germline CDR1 and CDR2 sequences are SGHNT and YYREEE (reference sequence). This CDR3 has 15 residues. The CDR3 here is CASSLAGNYNYGYTF. The CDR3, as DNA: TGTGCCAGCAGCTTGGCCGGCAACTATAACTATGGCTACACCTTC. Drawing the rest from reference TRBV5-4 and TRBJ1-2, the complete variable domain is ETGVTQSPTHLIKTRGQQVTLRCSSQSGHNTVSWYQQALGQGPQFIFQYYREEENGRGNFPPRFSGLQFPNYSSELNVNALELDDSALYLCASSLAGNYNYGYTFGSGTRLTVV.

The rearrangement uses TRBV7-2 and TRBJ1-4; D gene unclear. CDR1 is SGHTA, CDR2 FQGNSA, per germline. The CDR3 sequence is 15 residues long. V lost 6 bases, J lost 8 bases, and 19 bases lay in between. The CDR3 DNA follows: TGTGCCAGCAGGCCTTTCCCCGCCGCGGGCGAAAAACTGTTTTTT. Encoded protein: CASRPFPAAGEKLFF.

The genes are TRBV5-5 and TRBJ2-2; D may be TRBD1 (6 bases). The V gene lost 0 bases and the J gene lost 5 bases, with 11 bases spanning the gap. The V gene's germline CDR1 is SGHKS and CDR2 YYEKEE (reference sequence). The CDR3 runs 15 residues. The DNA of the CDR3 is TGTGCCAGCAGCTTGGAGTCAGGGGAAACCGGGGAGCTGTTTTTT. Its translation is CASSLESGETGELFF.

The rearrangement links TRBV7-9 to TRBJ2-5; 14 bases align to TRBD2. This CDR3 region has 16 residues. V lost 8 bases to trimming and J lost 2 bases; unmatched junction nucleotides: 7. Germline V CDR1 and CDR2: SEHNR, FQNEAQ (reference sequence). CDR3 nucleotides: TGTGCCAGCGGAGGACTAGCGGGAGGAAGTCAAGAGACCCAGTACTTC. It yields the protein CASGGLAGGSQETQYF.

This clone came up a few times. The rearrangement links TRBV6-6 to TRBJ2-5; 9 positions agree with TRBD1. J gave up 5 bases and V 6 bases, and 4 bases lay outside the gene matches. In germline, CDR1 is MNHNY, CDR2 SVGAGI (reference sequence). This CDR3 has 13 amino acids. The CDR3, as DNA: TGTGCCAGCAGCTGGACAGGGGAGGAGACCCAGTACTTC. Its translation is CASSWTGEETQYF.

A few counts support this clone. The chain is built from TRBV4-1 and TRBJ1-5; D perhaps matches TRBD1 (5 bases). CDR3 length equals 17 residues. Germline CDR1 MGHRA, CDR2 YSYEKL. The ends were cut back, 0 bases at V and 0 bases at J, with 12 bases in the middle. In nucleotides, the CDR3 is TGCGCCAGCAGCCAAGATAGCCCCAGGGATAGCAATCAGCCCCAGCATTTT. Translation: CASSQDSPRDSNQPQHF.

This clone was found once. The chain recombines TRBV7-2 with TRBJ2-1, with 9 bases fitting TRBD2. The CDR3 is made up of 18 amino acids. Germline trimming cut 0 bases from V and 0 bases from J; bases unmatched to any gene: 6. From germline, CDR1 is SGHTA and CDR2 FQGNSA. For the CDR3, the DNA is TGTGCCAGCAGCTTAGCCAGCGGGAGGACAAACTCCTACAATGAGCAGTTCTTC. Its translation is CASSLASGRTNSYNEQFF. The full variable domain, with the rest looked up from reference TRBV7-2 and TRBJ2-1, is GAGVSQSPSNKVTEKGKDVELRCDPISGHTALYWYRQSLGQGLEFLIYFQGNSAPDKSGLPSDRFSAERTGGSVSTLTIQRTQQEDSAVYLCASSLASGRTNSYNEQFFGPGTRLTVL.